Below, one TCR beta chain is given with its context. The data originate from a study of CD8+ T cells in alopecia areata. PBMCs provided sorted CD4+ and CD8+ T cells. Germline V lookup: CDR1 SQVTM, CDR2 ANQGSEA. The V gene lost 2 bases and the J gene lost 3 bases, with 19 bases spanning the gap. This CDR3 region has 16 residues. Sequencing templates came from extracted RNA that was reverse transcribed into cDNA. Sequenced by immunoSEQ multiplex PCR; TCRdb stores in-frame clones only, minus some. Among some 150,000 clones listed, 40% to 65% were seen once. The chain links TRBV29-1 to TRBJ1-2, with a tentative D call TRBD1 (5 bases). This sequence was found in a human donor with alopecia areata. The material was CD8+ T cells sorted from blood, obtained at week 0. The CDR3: CSVEPTTGQGDYGYTF. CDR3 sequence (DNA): TGCAGCGTTGAACCAACCACCGGGCAGGGCGACTATGGCTACACCTTC.